Included here is one TCR beta chain sequence, with context. Ten or more counts support this clonotype. No antigen is known for it. The input lacks base qualities; no much larger clone sits a single base away. A case-control design nested within a healthcare worker cohort in London, UK, was used, with weekly nasopharyngeal swab PCR tests and blood sampling performed. Between 23 and 31 March 2020, the week of the UK lockdown, healthcare workers were enrolled and then followed up weekly for as long as 16 weeks. This specimen belongs to a study of early T cells in non-severe SARS-CoV-2 infection listed by TCRdb under 2021. Context from the whole study: Because TCR sequencing was done on bulk RNA from unsorted whole blood, the alpha and beta chains could not be paired.

Broad study findings and their caveats: Matching against VDJdb was skewed toward anti-spike CD8 responses, likely underestimated virus-specific expansions, and missed private and CD4 specificities.

Receptor amplification or capture employed 5' RACE. Data came from a NextSeq 500. The TCR library protocol attached unique molecular identifiers to individual cDNA molecules to correct for sequencing error and PCR bias. Sequencing covered both TCR alpha and beta chains, and within each sample the abundances of alpha and beta sequences were tightly co-correlated. Per the source publication's procedure: V gene, J gene and CDR3 annotation of TCR sequences was performed with Decombinator V4. TCRs were defined as expanded if a significant change between any two time points was detected under a Poisson model with p below 0.0001. TCR abundances were normalised to the total number of TCRs sequenced in each sample and reported as counts per million. A search of VDJdb, accessed on 1 November 2021, was run for TCRs annotated to CMV, EBV and SARS-CoV-2, with TCRs annotated for multiple antigens excluded. The raw public reads went through TCRdb reprocessing: fastp at Q25, MiXCR clone calling, in-frame beta chains kept. Identical CDR3 protein sequences are pooled into one entry, listed with their most common genes and DNA. These V and J calls are TCRdb output, not the study's own analysis. The sample profile shows tens of thousands of distinct CDR3 sequences; roughly an eighth of them were found once. The ten top clones hold 1.3% of the sample.

The sequence derives from an adult who was a healthcare worker with PCR-confirmed SARS-CoV-2 infection or an uninfected control (not recorded which). The sequenced sample was whole blood.

The CDR3 reads CSARDIRVEQYF. The sequenced DNA: TGCAGTGCTAGAGATATCAGGGTTGAGCAGTACTTC. This chain joins TRBV20-1 to TRBJ2-7, with a weak D call of TRBD1 (5 bases match). The CDR3 runs 12 amino acids, cysteine and phenylalanine included. This entry keeps only the CDR3 DNA: 36 bases, framed from base 1. According to the germline V gene (reference sequence), CDR1 reads DFQATT and CDR2 reads SNEGSKA. At the junction V is shortened by 0 bases and J by 7 bases, with 10 bases in between.